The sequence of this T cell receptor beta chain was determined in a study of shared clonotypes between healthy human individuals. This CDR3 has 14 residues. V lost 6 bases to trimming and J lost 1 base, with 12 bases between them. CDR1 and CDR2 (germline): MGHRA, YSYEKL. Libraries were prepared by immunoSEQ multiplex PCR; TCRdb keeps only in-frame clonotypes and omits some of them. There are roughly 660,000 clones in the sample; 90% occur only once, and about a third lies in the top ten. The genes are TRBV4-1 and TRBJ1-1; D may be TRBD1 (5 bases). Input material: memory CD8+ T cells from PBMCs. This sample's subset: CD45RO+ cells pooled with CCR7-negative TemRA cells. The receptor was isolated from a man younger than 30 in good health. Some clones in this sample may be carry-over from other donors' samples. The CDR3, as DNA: TGCGCCAGCAGACGCCCGGGGGGGAACACTGAAGCTTTCTTT. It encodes CASRRPGGNTEAFF.